These 30 T cell receptor beta chains were all obtained from the same sample, sequenced in a study of CD4 and CD8 cells across lung adenocarcinoma regions (dated by TCRdb to the late 2010s). The library came from PCR. The sequencer was a HiSeq X Ten. TCRdb trimmed public reads at Q25 via fastp, called clones via MiXCR and kept in-frame beta chains. Rows are combined by CDR3 protein, so each entry shows the most common genes and DNA. Counted in this sample were 7,500 to 8,500 distinct CDR3 sequences; around 43% of them appeared once. The ten largest clones capture 30% of the sample. Source material: CD4+ T cells from the margin of a lung tumor. According to the study, the label for this sample's cell subset or site signals: tumor margin region. The receptors stem from a male donor with lung adenocarcinoma. The CD4 and CD8 labels of this study may be unreliable.

The chain is built from TRBV12-3 or TRBV12-4 and TRBJ2-3; D is perhaps TRBD2 (5 bases). Trimming stripped 6 bases from V and 2 bases from J, with 12 bases between. The CDR3 totals 14 residues. The CDR3 loop reads CASSLDSSTDTQYF. CDR3 coding DNA: TGTGCCAGCAGCCTGGACTCCTCCACAGATACGCAGTATTTT.

This clonotype was seen ten or more times. The chain is built from TRBV14 and TRBJ2-1; TRBD1 agrees at 8 bases. Germline V gives CDR1 SGHDN, CDR2 FVKESK. V shed 6 bases and J 9 bases; nucleotides not matched to a gene: 16. CDR3 size: 16 residues. The CDR3 nucleotides read TGTGCCAGCAGACAATCACAGGGGGAATATTTCGGTGAGCAGTTCTTC. Protein: CASRQSQGEYFGEQFF.

As to this clonotype: The junction and the germline gene differ at one end; a read error may be behind it. The chain has TRBV7-2 and TRBJ2-3, with a possible D match to TRBD2 (7 bases). In germline, CDR1 is SGHTA, CDR2 FQGNSA. The CDR3 length is 14 residues. The CDR3 spells CAGSGAGDKDTQYF. Here the CDR3 DNA reads TGTGCGGGCAGCGGGGCAGGGGACAAAGATACCCAGTACTTT.

By sample fraction, this clonotype is large. The J gene is TRBJ2-1, the V gene TRBV27; 9 nucleotides agree with TRBD2. V was clipped by 6 bases and J by 6 bases; unmatched bases: 12. CDR3 length: 16 amino acids. From germline, CDR1 is MNHEY and CDR2 SMNVEV (reference sequence). CDR3 amino acids: CASRKAGLAGRNEQFF. The CDR3 DNA follows: TGTGCCAGCAGGAAGGCCGGCCTAGCGGGACGCAATGAGCAGTTCTTC.

This clonotype was seen just once. This chain uses TRBV6-1 with TRBJ2-7; D remains ambiguous. The germline V gene has CDR1 MNHNS and CDR2 SASEGT. V was clipped by 5 bases and J by 0 bases, with 11 bases between them. This CDR3 region has 14 residues. The CDR3 reads CASSRFQSSYEQYF. Here the CDR3 DNA reads TGTGCCAGCAGTAGATTCCAGAGCTCCTACGAGCAGTACTTC.

This clonotype has more than one count but fewer than ten. This sequence joins TRBV6-1 and TRBJ2-1; D is uncertain. The J call is doubtful: the DNA matches TRBJ2-7 better. Per the germline V gene, CDR1 is MNHNS and CDR2 is SASEGT. The CDR3 contains 11 residues. CDR3: CASSRIYEQYF. CDR3 DNA: TGTGCCAGCAGTCGCATCTACGAGCAGTACTTC.

This clonotype was observed many times. The rearrangement uses TRBV10-3 and TRBJ2-7, with 9 bases matching TRBD1. Germline V gene lookup returns CDR1 ENHRY and CDR2 SYGVKD. The CDR3 covers 16 residues. V was clipped by 2 bases and J by 3 bases; unmatched bases: 8. The CDR3 DNA sequence: TGTGCCATCAGTGAGATTACGGGACAGGGAAACTACGAGCAGTACTTC. Translation gives CAISEITGQGNYEQYF.

Relative to its sample, this clonotype is medium-sized. The V gene is TRBV27, the J gene TRBJ1-2, with D possibly TRBD1 on 6 matching bases. The V and J ends lost 5 bases and 4 bases respectively, with 17 bases between them. Per germline, CDR1 MNHEY and CDR2 SMNVEV (reference sequence). The CDR3 sequence is 15 residues long. The CDR3 DNA reads as TGTGCCAGCAGTCTTCGGGGATTAGGGGGCTATGGCTACACCTTC. This encodes CASSLRGLGGYGYTF.

This clonotype is a singleton in its sample. The V gene is TRBV7-2, the J gene TRBJ2-1; TRBD2 matches 12 bases. The J call may not be correct, given that the DNA end is closer to TRBJ2-7. CDR3 length equals 17 residues. Germline V gives CDR1 SGHTA, CDR2 FQGNSA. This chain's CDR3 is CASSPARLAGEPLEQYF. In DNA form, the CDR3 reads TGTGCCAGCAGCCCCGCCCGACTAGCGGGAGAACCGCTCGAGCAGTACTTC.

This clonotype came up many times. A much larger clone lies one base from this, so it may be a read error. This chain connects TRBV10-1 to TRBJ2-1, with 10 bases identical to TRBD2. The DNA end is more similar to TRBJ2-7, so the J call may be wrong. The CDR3 consists of 16 residues. Looked up from germline, CDR1 is WNHNN and CDR2 is SYGVQD (reference sequence). The DNA of the CDR3 is TGCGCCAGCATTGGCGCTAGCGGGAGCTCCTACAATGAGCAGTACTTC. The encoded protein is CASIGASGSSYNEQYF.

The genes are TRBV7-2 and TRBJ2-2; 8 nucleotides align to TRBD2. Per the germline V gene, CDR1 is SGHTA and CDR2 is FQGNSA. The V gene end was trimmed by 8 bases and the J gene end by 3 bases; junction bases not matched to a gene: 17. The CDR3 has 18 amino acids. This CDR3 reads CASQTGLVYGFDTGELFF. CDR3 DNA sequence: TGTGCCAGCCAAACGGGACTAGTCTATGGGTTTGACACCGGGGAGCTGTTTTTT.

This clonotype was counted ten times or more. The chain employs TRBV4-1 and TRBJ2-3; 11 bases are shared with TRBD2. J was trimmed by 10 bases and V by 4 bases; bases with no gene match: 7. This CDR3 region has 14 residues. In germline, CDR1 is MGHRA, CDR2 YSYEKL. CDR3 nucleotides: TGCGCCAGCAGCCGAGTCCTAGCGGGGGGTGCGCAGTATTTT. As protein: CASSRVLAGGAQYF.

Comment on this clonotype: Germline and junction disagree at one end, which may indicate a read error. The chain recombines TRBV6-1 with TRBJ2-2, with 7 positions matching TRBD1. The germline V gene encodes CDR1 MNHNS and CDR2 SASEGT. The CDR3 is 15 amino acids. CDR3 region: CASSGIGVNTGELYF. In DNA form, the CDR3 reads TGTGCCAGCAGTGGAATCGGAGTTAACACAGGGGAGCTGTATTTT.

This clonotype was observed once. The chain links TRBV6-5 to TRBJ2-1; 7 bases are a match to TRBD2. Per germline, CDR1 MNHEY and CDR2 SVGAGI. This CDR3 spans 14 amino acids. The V and J ends lost 2 bases and 5 bases, in that order; junction bases with no gene match: 3. Here the CDR3 DNA reads TGTGCCAGCAGTTACGGTGGGAGGGACAATGAGCAGTTCTTC. Its protein product is CASSYGGRDNEQFF.

This clonotype showed up many times. The V call is TRBV7-2, the J call TRBJ2-5; 8 nucleotides agree with TRBD2. This CDR3 contains 15 residues. J was trimmed by 6 bases and V by 2 bases; bases with no gene match: 8. Germline lookup yields CDR1 SGHTA and CDR2 FQGNSA. This CDR3 is CASSLYAGGRQTQYF. CDR3 sequence (DNA): TGTGCCAGCAGCTTATATGCGGGGGGCCGTCAGACCCAGTACTTC.

The gene calls are TRBV28 and TRBJ2-1; TRBD2 might be the D (5 bases). Judging by the DNA end, TRBJ2-5 fits better; the J call may be wrong. CDR3 length: 15 amino acids. The germline CDR1 and CDR2 sequences are MDHEN and SYDVKM. CDR3 coding DNA: TGTGCCAGCAGTTTATTCACACCTCGGGGTGAGACCCAGTACTTC. Amino acid sequence: CASSLFTPRGETQYF.

The rearrangement links TRBV4-1 to TRBJ2-3; 8 nucleotides align to TRBD2. The germline gives CDR1 MGHRA, CDR2 YSYEKL. V lost 1 base and J lost 0; bases outside the gene matches: 9. The CDR3 runs 18 residues. CDR3 bases: TGCGCCAGCAGCCAAGGAACAAGCGGGGGCCTTAGCACAGATACGCAGTATTTT. This translates into CASSQGTSGGLSTDTQYF.

This clonotype was picked up many times. The chain combines TRBV7-2 with TRBJ2-3; D gene ambiguous. V lost 1 base, J lost 4 bases, and 6 bases lay in between. CDR3 length: 13 residues. CDR1 and CDR2 from the germline V gene are SGHTA and FQGNSA. CDR3 sequence reads: CASSLVSPDTQYF. CDR3 nucleotide sequence: TGTGCCAGCAGCTTAGTCAGCCCAGATACGCAGTATTTT. The whole variable domain, filled in from reference TRBV7-2 and TRBJ2-3, reads GAGVSQSPSNKVTEKGKDVELRCDPISGHTALYWYRQSLGQGLEFLIYFQGNSAPDKSGLPSDRFSAERTGGSVSTLTIQRTQQEDSAVYLCASSLVSPDTQYFGPGTRLTVL.

The CDR3 spells CASSYRGPLGEQYF. The CDR3 nucleotides read TGTGCCAGCAGTTACCGGGGACCCCTTGGCGAGCAGTACTTC. The chain couples TRBV6-5 to TRBJ2-1; either TRBD1 or TRBD2 may supply D (5 bases each). The J call may be in error: the DNA end matches TRBJ2-7 better. The CDR3 runs to 14 residues. Germline V gene sequence: CDR1 MNHEY, CDR2 SVGAGI.

This clonotype was seen many times. Given a much more abundant clone one base away, this may be a read error. The chain links TRBV6-1 to TRBJ2-5; tentatively, D is TRBD1 (8 bases). Germline V gene data show CDR1 as MNHNS and CDR2 as SASEGT. V lost 9 bases and J lost 5, with 34 bases in between. The CDR3 length is 19 residues. The CDR3 DNA is TGTGCCAGGGGGGGGGGGGGGCAGGGGGCACGTCTGTGGGGCGAGACCCAGTACTTC. Translated, it gives CARGGGGQGARLWGETQYF.

This chain uses TRBV25-1 with TRBJ1-2, with D unresolved. V shed 7 bases and J shed 5 bases, with 20 bases lying between them. The CDR3 covers 15 residues. Per the germline V gene, CDR1 is MGHDK and CDR2 is SYGVNS. The CDR3 DNA sequence: TGTGCCAGCATACTGAGCCACCCCGGAATTTATGGCTACACCTTC. Its protein is CASILSHPGIYGYTF.

This clonotype was counted many times. The genes are TRBV6-1 and TRBJ2-5; D is uncertain. The DNA end is a closer match to TRBJ2-7, so the J assignment may be wrong. CDR3 length: 15 residues. Germline loops: CDR1 MNHNS, CDR2 SASEGT. CDR3 nucleotide sequence: TGTGCCAGCAGTCCTGAGCTAGGCTCTTTTTCCGAGCAGTACTTC. This sequence encodes CASSPELGSFSEQYF.

This clonotype came up many times. The V call is TRBV12-3 or TRBV12-4, the J call TRBJ1-1; D is undetermined. V dropped 1 base and J dropped 4 bases, with 7 bases sitting between them. The CDR3 totals 13 residues. The CDR3 coding sequence is TGTGCCAGCAGTTTAGGAGGTGGCACTGAAGCTTTCTTT. It translates to CASSLGGGTEAFF.

In this sample, this clonotype turned up a few times. The rearrangement uses TRBV4-1 and TRBJ2-3; D is unresolved. Trimming took 1 base from V and 4 from J, leaving 12 bases between them. Germline V gives CDR1 MGHRA, CDR2 YSYEKL. The CDR3 contains 15 residues. The CDR3 coding sequence is TGCGCCAGCAGCCAAGCAGGCTCGTTGGCAGATACGCAGTATTTT. Translating it yields CASSQAGSLADTQYF.

Concerning this clonotype: The junction shows a germline mismatch at one end, possibly a read error. The CDR3 sequence is CASSDSAVGDAQFF. The CDR3 DNA reads as TGTGCCAGCAGTGACTCGGCAGTTGGCGATGCGCAGTTTTTT. The V gene is TRBV6-4, the J gene TRBJ2-3; D gene uncertain. The germline gives CDR1 MRHNA, CDR2 SNTAGT. The CDR3 loop spans 14 amino acids.

Worth noting for this clonotype: A junction end diverges from the germline sequence, so it may reflect a read error. This chain links TRBV27 with TRBJ2-3, with a possible D match to TRBD1 (6 bases). The CDR3 runs to 13 residues. The germline V gene has CDR1 MNHEY and CDR2 SMNVEV (reference sequence). CDR3 sequence: CARRTDGTNTQYF. CDR3 nucleotide sequence: TGTGCCAGGAGGACAGACGGCACAAACACGCAGTACTTT.

The rearrangement joins TRBV10-1 to TRBJ2-1, with TRBD2 matching over 8 bases. J lost 9 bases, V lost 4 bases, and 11 bases had no gene match. The CDR3 totals 15 residues. Germline-derived CDR1 and CDR2 are WNHNN and SYGVQD (reference sequence). CDR3 in DNA: TGCGCCAGCAGTGTTCGGGGGGGGAGGGCGGTTGAGCAGTTCTTC. Its translation is CASSVRGGRAVEQFF.

A few counts support this clonotype. This rearrangement joins TRBV7-6 to TRBJ1-1; 7 bases match TRBD1. CDR1 is SGHVS and CDR2 is FNYEAQ in the germline V gene. The V gene end was trimmed by 2 bases and the J gene end by 3 bases; junction bases not matched to a gene: 0. The CDR3 is 13 residues long. In DNA, the CDR3 is TGTGCCAGCAGCTTAAGGGGGCACACTGAAGCTTTCTTT. It codes for CASSLRGHTEAFF.

CDR3 nucleotide sequence: TGCAGTGCGTCGTATGACAGGGGGATCTCAGATACGCAGTATTTT. It specifies CSASYDRGISDTQYF. The chain uses TRBV20-1 and TRBJ2-3; 9 bases are a match to TRBD1. The germline gives CDR1 DFQATT, CDR2 SNEGSKA (reference sequence). This CDR3 region has 15 residues. The V and J ends lost 6 bases and 4 bases, in that order; junction bases with no gene match: 11.

This chain uses TRBV11-2 with TRBJ1-6; 9 positions agree with TRBD1. The ends lost 1 base at V and 9 bases at J; junction bases unmatched: 4. This CDR3 has 15 residues. CDR1 and CDR2 from the germline V gene are SGHAT and FQNNGV. The CDR3 sequence: CASSLGQGVGSPLHF. The CDR3 bases are TGTGCCAGCAGCTTAGGACAGGGGGTTGGTTCACCCCTCCACTTT.